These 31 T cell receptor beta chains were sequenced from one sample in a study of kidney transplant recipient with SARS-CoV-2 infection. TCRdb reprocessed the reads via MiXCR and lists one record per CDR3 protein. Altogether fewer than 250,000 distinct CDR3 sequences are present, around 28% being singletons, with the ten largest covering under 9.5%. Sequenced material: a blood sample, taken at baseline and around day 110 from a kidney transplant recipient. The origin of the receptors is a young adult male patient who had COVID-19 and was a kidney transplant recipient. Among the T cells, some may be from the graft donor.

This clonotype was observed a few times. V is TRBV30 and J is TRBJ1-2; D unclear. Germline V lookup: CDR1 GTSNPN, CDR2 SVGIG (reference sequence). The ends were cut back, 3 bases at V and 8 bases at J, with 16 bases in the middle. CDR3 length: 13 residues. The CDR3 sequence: CAWRVSTIFGYTF. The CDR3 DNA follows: TGTGCCTGGAGGGTTTCAACTATCTTCGGCTACACCTTC. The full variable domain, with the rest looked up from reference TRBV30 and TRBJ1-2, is SQTIHQWPATLVQPVGSPLSLECTVEGTSNPNLYWYRQAAGRGLQLLFYSVGIGQISSEVPQNLSASRPQDRQFILSSKKLLLSDSGFYLCAWRVSTIFGYTFGSGTRLTVV.

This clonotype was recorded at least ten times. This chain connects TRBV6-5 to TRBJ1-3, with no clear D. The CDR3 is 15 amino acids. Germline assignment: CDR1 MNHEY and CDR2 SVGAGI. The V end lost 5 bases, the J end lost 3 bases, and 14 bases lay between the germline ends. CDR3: CASSEAGFSGNTIYF. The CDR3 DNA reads TGTGCCAGCAGTGAGGCAGGATTTAGTGGAAACACCATATATTTT.

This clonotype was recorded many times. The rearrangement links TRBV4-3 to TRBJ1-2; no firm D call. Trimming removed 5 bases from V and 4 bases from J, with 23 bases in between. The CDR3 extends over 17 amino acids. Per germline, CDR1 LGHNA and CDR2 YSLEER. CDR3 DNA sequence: TGCGCCAGCAGCTCTTGGATAGGACGTCGAAAGACCTATGGCTACACCTTC. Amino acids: CASSSWIGRRKTYGYTF.

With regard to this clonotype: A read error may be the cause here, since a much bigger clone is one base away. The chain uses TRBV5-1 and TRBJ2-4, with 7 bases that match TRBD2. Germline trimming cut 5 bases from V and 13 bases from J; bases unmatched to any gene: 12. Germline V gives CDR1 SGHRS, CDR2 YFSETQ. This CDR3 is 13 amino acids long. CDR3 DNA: TGCGCCAGCAGAGTGACTAGCTTCGACGGGCAGTACTTC. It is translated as CASRVTSFDGQYF.

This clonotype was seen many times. The CDR3 bases are TGTGCCAGCAGTTTATGGATGAGAGAAACCTATAATTCACCCCTCCACTTT. Amino acids: CASSLWMRETYNSPLHF. The chain uses TRBV12-3 or TRBV12-4 and TRBJ1-6, with D uncertain. The ends were cut back, 2 bases at V and 2 bases at J, with 13 bases in the middle. CDR3 size: 17 residues.

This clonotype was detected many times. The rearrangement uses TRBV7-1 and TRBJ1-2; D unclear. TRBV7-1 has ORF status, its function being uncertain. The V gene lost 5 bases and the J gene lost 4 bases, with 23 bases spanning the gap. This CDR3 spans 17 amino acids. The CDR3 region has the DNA TGTGCCAGCAGCAACACGGGTCACGAGGGAAAGACCTATGGCTACACCTTC. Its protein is CASSNTGHEGKTYGYTF.

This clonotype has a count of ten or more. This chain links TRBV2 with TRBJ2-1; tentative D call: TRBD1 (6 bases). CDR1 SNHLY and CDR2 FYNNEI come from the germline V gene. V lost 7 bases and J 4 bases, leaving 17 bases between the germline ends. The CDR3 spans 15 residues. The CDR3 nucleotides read TGTGCCAGCAAGGATCAGGGGTCCCCTTACAATGAGCAGTTCTTC. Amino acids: CASKDQGSPYNEQFF. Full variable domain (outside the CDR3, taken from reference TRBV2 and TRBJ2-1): EPEVTQTPSHQVTQMGQEVILRCVPISNHLYFYWYRQILGQKVEFLVSFYNNEISEKSEIFDDQFSVERPDGSNFTLKIRSTKLEDSAMYFCASKDQGSPYNEQFFGPGTRLTVL.

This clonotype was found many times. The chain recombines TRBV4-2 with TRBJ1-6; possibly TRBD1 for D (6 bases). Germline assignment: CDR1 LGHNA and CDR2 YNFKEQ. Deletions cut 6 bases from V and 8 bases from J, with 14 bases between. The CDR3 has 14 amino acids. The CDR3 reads CASRVGPGDSPLHF. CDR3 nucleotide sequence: TGTGCCAGCAGGGTAGGTCCAGGGGATTCACCCCTCCACTTT.

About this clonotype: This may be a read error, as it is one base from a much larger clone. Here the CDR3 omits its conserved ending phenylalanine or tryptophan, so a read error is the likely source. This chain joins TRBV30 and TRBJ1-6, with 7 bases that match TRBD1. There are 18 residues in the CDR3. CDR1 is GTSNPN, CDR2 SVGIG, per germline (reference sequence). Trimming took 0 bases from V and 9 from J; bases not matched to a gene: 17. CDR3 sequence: CAWSVDWWAGGGSSPLHV. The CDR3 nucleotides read TGTGCCTGGAGTGTAGACTGGTGGGCAGGGGGTGGCAGTTCACCCCTCCACGTT.

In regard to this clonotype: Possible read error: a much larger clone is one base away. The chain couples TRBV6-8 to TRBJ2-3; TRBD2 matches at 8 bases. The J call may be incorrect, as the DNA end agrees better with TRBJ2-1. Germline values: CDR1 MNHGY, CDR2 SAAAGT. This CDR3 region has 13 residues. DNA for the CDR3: TGTGCCAGTGGACCAGCGGGAGACAATGAGCAGTTCTTC. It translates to CASGPAGDNEQFF.

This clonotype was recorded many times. CDR3 in amino acids: CASSVSSGGVTGELFF. The CDR3 DNA sequence: TGTGCCAGCAGCGTATCAAGCGGGGGGGTCACCGGGGAGCTGTTTTTT. The chain links TRBV9 to TRBJ2-2, with 10 bases that match TRBD2. This CDR3 comprises 16 residues. Trimming removed 1 base from V and 4 bases from J; junction bases left unmatched: 4. Germline-derived CDR1 and CDR2 are SGDLS and YYNGEE.

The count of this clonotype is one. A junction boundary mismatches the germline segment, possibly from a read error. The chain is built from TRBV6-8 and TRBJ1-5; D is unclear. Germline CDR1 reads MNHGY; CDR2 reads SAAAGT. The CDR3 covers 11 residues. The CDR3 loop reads CASNGNQLQHF. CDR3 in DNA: TGCGCCAGCAACGGCAATCAGCTCCAGCATTTT.

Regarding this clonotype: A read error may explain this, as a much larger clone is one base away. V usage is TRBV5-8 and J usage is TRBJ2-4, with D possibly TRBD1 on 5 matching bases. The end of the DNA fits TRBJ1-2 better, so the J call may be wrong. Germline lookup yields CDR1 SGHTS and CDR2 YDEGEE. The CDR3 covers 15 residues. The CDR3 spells CASSLGDPTPCGYTF. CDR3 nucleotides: TGTGCCAGCAGCTTGGGGGACCCCACCCCGTGTGGCTACACCTTC.

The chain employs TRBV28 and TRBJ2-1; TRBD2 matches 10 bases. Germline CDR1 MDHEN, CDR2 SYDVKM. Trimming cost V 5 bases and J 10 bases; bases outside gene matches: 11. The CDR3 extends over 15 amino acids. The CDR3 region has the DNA TGTGCCAGCAGTGAATCTAGCGGGAGTGTTCGGGAGCAGTTCTTC. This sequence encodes CASSESSGSVREQFF. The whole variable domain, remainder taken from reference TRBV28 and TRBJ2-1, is DVKVTQSSRYLVKRTGEKVFLECVQDMDHENMFWYRQDPGLGLRLIYFSYDVKMKEKGDIPEGYSVSREKKERFSLILESASTNQTSMYLCASSESSGSVREQFFGPGTRLTVL.

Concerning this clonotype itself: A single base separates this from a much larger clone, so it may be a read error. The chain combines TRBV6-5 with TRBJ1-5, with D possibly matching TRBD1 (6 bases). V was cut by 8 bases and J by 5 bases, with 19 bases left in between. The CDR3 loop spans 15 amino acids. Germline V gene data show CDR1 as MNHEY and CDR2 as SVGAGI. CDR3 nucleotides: TGTGCCAGCGGGCCGTGGGGGCCAGGGGATCAGCCCCAGCATTTT. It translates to CASGPWGPGDQPQHF.

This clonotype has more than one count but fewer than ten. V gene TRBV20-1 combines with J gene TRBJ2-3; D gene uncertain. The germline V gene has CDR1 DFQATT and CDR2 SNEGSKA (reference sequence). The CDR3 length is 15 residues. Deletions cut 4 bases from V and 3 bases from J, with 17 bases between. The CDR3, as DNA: TGCAGTGCTACGGATCCCGCGGTGAGGACAGATACGCAGTATTTT. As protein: CSATDPAVRTDTQYF.

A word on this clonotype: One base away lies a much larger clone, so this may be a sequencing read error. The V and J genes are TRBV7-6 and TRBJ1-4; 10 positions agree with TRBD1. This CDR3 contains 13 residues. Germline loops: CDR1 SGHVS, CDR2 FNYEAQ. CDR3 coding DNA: TGTACCAGCAGCCGGGACAGGGGATTCGCCCTGTTTTTT. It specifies CTSSRDRGFALFF.

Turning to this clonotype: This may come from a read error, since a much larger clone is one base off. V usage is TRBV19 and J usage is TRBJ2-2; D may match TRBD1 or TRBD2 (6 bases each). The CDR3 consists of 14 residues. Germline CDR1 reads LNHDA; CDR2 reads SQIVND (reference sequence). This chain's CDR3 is CTSSKFRGGGELFF. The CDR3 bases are TGTACCAGTAGTAAATTCAGGGGAGGCGGGGAGCTGTTTTTT.

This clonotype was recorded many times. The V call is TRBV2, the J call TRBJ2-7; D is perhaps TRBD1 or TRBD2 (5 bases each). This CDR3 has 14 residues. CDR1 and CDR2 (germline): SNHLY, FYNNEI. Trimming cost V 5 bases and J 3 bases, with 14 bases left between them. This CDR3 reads CASSPGTVDYEQYF. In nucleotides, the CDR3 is TGTGCCAGCAGTCCCGGGACCGTAGACTACGAGCAGTACTTC.

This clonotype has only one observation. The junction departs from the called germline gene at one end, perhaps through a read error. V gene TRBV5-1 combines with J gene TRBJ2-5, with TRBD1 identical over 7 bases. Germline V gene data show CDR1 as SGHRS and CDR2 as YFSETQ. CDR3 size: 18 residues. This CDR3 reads CASGLGARQGRYQETQYF. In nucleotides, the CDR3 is TGCGCCAGCGGCTTGGGGGCAAGACAGGGCCGATACCAAGAGACCCAGTACTTC.

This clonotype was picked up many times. The CDR3 sequence is CAWRRAGQNEAFF. DNA of the CDR3: TGTGCCTGGCGCCGGGCAGGACAGAATGAAGCTTTCTTT. The chain links TRBV30 to TRBJ1-1, with D perhaps TRBD1 (6 bases). Trimming left V 5 bases short and J 7 bases short, with 17 bases between. The CDR3 totals 13 residues. CDR1 and CDR2 from the germline V gene are GTSNPN and SVGIG (reference sequence).

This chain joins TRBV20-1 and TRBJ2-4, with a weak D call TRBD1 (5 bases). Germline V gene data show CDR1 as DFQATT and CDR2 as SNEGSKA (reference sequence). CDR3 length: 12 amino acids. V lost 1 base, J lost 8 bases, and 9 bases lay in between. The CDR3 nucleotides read TGCAGTGCTAGAGTGACAGTGGACATTCAGTACTTC. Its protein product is CSARVTVDIQYF.

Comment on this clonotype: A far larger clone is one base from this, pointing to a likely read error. The CDR3 DNA follows: TGTGCCGGCAGTTCCGGGACAGGGGTTGTCTACGAGCAGTACTTC. Translation: CAGSSGTGVVYEQYF. This chain connects TRBV12-3 or TRBV12-4 to TRBJ2-5; 10 nucleotides agree with TRBD1. The closer fit of TRBJ2-7 to the DNA end suggests the J call may be wrong. The CDR3 spans 15 residues.

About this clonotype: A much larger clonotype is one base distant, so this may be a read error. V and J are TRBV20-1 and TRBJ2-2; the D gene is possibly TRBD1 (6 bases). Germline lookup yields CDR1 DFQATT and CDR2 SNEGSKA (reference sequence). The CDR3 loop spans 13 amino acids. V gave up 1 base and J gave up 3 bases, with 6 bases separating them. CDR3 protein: CSARGTDTGELFF. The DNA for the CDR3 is TGCAGTGCTAGAGGGACAGACACCGGGGAGCTGTTTTTT.

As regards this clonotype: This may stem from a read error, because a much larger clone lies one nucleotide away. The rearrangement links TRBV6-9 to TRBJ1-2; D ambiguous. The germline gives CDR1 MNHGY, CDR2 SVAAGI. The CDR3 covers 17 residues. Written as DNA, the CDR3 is TGTGCCAACAGTTTGGCAGTGCCTTACGGAAAGACCTATGGCTACACCTTC. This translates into CANSLAVPYGKTYGYTF.

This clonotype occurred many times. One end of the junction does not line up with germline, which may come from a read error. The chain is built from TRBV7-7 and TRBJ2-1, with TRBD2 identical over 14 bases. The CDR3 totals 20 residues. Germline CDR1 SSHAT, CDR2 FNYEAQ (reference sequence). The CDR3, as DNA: TGTGCTAGCAGCCGGCGCCTTTCGGGACTAGCGGGAGCAGGTGGTAATGAGCAGTTCTTC. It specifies CASSRRLSGLAGAGGNEQFF.

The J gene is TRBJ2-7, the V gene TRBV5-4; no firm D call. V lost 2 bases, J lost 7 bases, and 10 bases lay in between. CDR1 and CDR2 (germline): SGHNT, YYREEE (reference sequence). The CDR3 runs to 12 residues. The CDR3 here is CASSFVLREQYF. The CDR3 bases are TGTGCCAGCAGCTTCGTTCTCCGGGAGCAGTACTTC.

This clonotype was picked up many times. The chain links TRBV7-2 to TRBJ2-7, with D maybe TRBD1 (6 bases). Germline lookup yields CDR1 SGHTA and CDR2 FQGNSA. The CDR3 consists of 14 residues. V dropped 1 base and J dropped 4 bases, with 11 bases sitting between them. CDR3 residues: CASSLDRDTYEQYF. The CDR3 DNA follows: TGTGCCAGCAGCTTAGATCGGGACACGTACGAGCAGTACTTC.

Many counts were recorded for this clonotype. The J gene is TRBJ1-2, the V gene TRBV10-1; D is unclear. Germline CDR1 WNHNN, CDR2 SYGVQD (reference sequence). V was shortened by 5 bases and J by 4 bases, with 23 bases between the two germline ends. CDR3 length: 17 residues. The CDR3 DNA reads TGCGCCAGCAGTTTTCAGGAAAGATCGCGAAAGACCTATGGCTACACCTTC. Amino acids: CASSFQERSRKTYGYTF.

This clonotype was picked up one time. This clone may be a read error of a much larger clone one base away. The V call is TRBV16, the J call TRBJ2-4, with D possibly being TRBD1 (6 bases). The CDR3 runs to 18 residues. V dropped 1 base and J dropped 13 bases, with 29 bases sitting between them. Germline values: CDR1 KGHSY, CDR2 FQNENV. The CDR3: CASSQYRSRTGSSYGQYF. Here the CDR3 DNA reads TGTGCCAGCAGCCAATATCGGTCCCGTACAGGGAGCTCCTACGGGCAGTACTTC. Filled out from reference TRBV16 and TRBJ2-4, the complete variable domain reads GEEVAQTPKHLVRGEGQKAKLYCAPIKGHSYVFWYQQVLKNEFKFLISFQNENVFDETGMPKERFSAKCLPNSPCSLEIQATKLEDSAVYFCASSQYRSRTGSSYGQYFGAGTRLSVL.

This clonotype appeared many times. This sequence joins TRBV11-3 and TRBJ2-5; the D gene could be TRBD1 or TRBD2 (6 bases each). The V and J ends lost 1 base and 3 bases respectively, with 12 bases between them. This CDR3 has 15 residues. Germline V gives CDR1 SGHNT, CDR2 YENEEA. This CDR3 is CASSLGPGAEETQYF. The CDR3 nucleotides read TGTGCCAGCAGCTTAGGGCCGGGGGCTGAAGAGACCCAGTACTTC.